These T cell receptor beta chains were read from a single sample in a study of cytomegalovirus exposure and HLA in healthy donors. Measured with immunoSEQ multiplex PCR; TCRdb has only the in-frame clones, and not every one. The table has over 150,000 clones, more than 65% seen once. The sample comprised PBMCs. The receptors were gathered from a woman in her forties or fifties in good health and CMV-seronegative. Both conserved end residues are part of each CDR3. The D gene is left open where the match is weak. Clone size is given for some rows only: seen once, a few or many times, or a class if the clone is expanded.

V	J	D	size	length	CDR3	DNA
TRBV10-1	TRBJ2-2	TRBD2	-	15	CASSQRGGQAGELFF	TGCGCCAGCAGTCAGCGGGGGGGCCAGGCCGGGGAGCTGTTTTTT
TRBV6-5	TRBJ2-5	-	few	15	CASSQRGGGRETQYF	TGTGCCAGCAGCCAAAGGGGGGGAGGGAGGGAGACCCAGTACTTC
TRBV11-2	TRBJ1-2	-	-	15	CASSLAGGGHYGYTF	TGTGCCAGCAGCTTAGCGGGAGGAGGACACTATGGCTACACCTTC
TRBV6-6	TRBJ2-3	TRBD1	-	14	CASSLGQGGDTQYF	TGTGCCAGCAGTTTGGGACAGGGTGGTGATACGCAGTATTTT
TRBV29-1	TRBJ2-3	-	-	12	CRAAVGTDTQYF	TGCAGGGCCGCGGTGGGCACAGATACGCAGTATTTT
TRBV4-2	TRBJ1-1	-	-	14	CASSRNLQSTEAFF	TGTGCCAGCAGCCGAAACCTACAGAGCACTGAAGCTTTCTTT
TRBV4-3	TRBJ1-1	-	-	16	CASSQGGLGGETEAFF	TGCGCCAGCAGCCAAGGGGGCCTAGGGGGGGAAACTGAAGCTTTCTTT
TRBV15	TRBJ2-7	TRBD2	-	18	CATSRNLRPGLESSEQYF	TGTGCCACCAGCAGGAACCTAAGACCGGGACTAGAATCCTCCGAGCAGTACTTC
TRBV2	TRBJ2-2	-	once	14	CASRVEMNTGELFF	TGTGCCAGCAGGGTGGAGATGAACACCGGGGAGCTGTTTTTT
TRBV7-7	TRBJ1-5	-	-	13	CASSLAISQPQHF	TGTGCCAGCAGCTTAGCAATTAGTCAGCCCCAGCATTTT
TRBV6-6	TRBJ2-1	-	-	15	CASSYGGSGYNEQFF	TGTGCCAGCAGTTACGGCGGGTCAGGTTACAATGAGCAGTTCTTC
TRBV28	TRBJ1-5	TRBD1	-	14	CASSFTDRGQPQHF	TGTGCCAGCAGCTTTACGGACAGGGGTCAGCCCCAGCATTTT
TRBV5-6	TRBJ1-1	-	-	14	CASRSRGRNTEAFF	TGTGCCAGCCGCTCTCGCGGCAGGAACACTGAAGCTTTCTTT
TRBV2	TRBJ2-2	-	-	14	CASSLTSGTGELFF	TGTGCCAGCAGCTTGACCTCGGGCACCGGGGAGCTGTTTTTT